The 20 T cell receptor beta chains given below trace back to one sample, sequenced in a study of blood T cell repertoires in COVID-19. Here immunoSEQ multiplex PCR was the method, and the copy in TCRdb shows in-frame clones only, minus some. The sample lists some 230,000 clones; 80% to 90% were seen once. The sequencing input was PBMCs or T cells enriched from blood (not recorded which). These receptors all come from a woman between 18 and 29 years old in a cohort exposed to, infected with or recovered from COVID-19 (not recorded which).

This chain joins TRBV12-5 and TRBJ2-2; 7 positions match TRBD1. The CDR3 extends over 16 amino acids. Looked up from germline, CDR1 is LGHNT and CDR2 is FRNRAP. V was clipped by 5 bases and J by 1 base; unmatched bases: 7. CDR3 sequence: CASGPDRALNTGELFF. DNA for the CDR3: TGTGCTAGTGGTCCCGACAGGGCCTTGAACACCGGGGAGCTGTTTTTT.

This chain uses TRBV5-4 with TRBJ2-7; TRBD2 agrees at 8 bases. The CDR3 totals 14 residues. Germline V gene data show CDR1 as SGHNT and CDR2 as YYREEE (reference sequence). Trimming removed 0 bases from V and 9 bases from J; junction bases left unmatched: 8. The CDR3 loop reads CASSLGREDNGQYF. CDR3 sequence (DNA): TGTGCCAGCAGCTTGGGGCGGGAGGATAACGGGCAGTACTTC.

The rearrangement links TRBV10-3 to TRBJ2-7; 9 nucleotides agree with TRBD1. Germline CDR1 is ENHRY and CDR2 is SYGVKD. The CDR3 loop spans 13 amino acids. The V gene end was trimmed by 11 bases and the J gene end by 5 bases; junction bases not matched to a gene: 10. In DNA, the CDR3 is TGTGCCGTCGCTGGACAGGGGAGCGACGAGCAGTACTTC. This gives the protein CAVAGQGSDEQYF.

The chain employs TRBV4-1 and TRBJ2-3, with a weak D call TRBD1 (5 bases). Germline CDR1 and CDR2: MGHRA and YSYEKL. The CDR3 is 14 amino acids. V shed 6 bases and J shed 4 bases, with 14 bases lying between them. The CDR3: CASSPQGRADTQYF. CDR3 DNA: TGCGCCAGCAGTCCCCAGGGCCGGGCAGATACGCAGTATTTT.

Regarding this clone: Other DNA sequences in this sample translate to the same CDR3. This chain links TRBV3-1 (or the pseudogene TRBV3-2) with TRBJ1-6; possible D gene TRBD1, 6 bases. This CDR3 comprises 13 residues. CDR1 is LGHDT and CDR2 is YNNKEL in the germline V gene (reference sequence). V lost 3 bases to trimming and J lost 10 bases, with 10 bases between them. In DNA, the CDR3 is TGTGCCAGCAGCCAGGGGGCAGAATCACCCCTCCACTTT. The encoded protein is CASSQGAESPLHF.

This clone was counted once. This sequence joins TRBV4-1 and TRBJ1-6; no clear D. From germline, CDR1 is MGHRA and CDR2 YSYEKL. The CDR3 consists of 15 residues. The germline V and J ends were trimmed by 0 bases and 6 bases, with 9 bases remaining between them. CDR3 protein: CASSQEGTINSPLHF. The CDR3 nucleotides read TGCGCCAGCAGCCAAGAGGGTACTATTAATTCACCCCTCCACTTT.

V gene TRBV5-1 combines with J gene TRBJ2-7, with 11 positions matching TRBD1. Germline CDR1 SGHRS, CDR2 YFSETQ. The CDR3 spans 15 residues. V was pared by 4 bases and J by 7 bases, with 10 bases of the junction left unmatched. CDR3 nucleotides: TGCGCCAGCAGCCCGGGGACAGGGGGACTACGAGAGCAGTACTTC. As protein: CASSPGTGGLREQYF.

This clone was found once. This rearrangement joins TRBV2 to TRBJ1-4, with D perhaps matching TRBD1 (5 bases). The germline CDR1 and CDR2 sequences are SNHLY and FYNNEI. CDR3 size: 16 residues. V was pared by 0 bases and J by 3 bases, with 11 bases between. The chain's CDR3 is CASSEAISGPNEKLFF. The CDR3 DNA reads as TGTGCCAGCAGTGAAGCTATTTCAGGGCCTAATGAAAAACTGTTTTTT.

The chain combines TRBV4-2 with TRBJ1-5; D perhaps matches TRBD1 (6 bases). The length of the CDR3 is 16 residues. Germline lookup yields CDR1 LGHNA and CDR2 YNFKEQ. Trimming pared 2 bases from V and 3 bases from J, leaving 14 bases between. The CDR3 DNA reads TGTGCCAGCAGCCAAACCTACAGGGATGACAATCAGCCCCAGCATTTT. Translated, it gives CASSQTYRDDNQPQHF.

The CDR3 sequence is CASSHFEFHGNTIYF. CDR3 nucleotides: TGTGCCAGCAGCCATTTCGAGTTTCACGGAAACACCATATATTTT. The rearrangement links TRBV5-5 to TRBJ1-3; D uncertain. The CDR3 spans 15 residues. The germline CDR1 and CDR2 sequences are SGHKS and YYEKEE (reference sequence). V was clipped by 4 bases and J by 4 bases, with 15 bases between them.

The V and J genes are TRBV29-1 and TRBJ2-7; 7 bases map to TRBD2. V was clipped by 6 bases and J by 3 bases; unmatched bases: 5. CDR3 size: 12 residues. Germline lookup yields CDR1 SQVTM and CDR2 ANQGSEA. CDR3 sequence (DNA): TGCAGCGTAACTAGCGATGACTACGAGCAGTACTTC. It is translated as CSVTSDDYEQYF.

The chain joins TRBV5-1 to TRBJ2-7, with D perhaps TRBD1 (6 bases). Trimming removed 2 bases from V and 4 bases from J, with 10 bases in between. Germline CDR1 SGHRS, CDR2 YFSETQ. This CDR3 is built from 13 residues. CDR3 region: CASSLTGPYEQYF. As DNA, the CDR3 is TGCGCCAGCAGCTTAACAGGGCCTTACGAGCAGTACTTC.

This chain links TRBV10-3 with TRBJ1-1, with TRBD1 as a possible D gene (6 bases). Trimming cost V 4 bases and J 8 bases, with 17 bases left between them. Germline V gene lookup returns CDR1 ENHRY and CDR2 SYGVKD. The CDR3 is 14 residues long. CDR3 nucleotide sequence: TGTGCCATCAGTGGTACAGGGATTGTCATAGAAGCTTTCTTT. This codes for CAISGTGIVIEAFF.

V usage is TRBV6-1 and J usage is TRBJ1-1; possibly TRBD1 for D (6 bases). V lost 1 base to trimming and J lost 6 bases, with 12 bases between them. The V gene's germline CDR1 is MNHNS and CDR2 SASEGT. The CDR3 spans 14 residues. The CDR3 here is CASSEVSGAPEAFF. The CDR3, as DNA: TGTGCCAGCAGTGAAGTCTCAGGGGCCCCTGAAGCTTTCTTT.

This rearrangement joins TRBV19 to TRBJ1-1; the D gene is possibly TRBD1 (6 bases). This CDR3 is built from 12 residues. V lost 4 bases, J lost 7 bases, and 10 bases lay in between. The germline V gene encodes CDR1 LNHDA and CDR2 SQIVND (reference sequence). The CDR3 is CASSTDSGEAFF. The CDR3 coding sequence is TGTGCCAGTAGTACGGACAGCGGTGAAGCTTTCTTT. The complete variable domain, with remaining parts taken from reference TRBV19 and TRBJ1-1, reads DGGITQSPKYLFRKEGQNVTLSCEQNLNHDAMYWYRQDPGQGLRLIYYSQIVNDFQKGDIAEGYSVSREKKESFPLTVTSAQKNPTAFYLCASSTDSGEAFFGQGTRLTVV.

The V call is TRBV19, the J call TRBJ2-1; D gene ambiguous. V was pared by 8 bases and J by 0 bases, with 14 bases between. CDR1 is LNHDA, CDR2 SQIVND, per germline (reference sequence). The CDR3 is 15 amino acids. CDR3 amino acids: CASRYSQSSYNEQFF. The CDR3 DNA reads TGTGCCAGTCGGTACAGTCAGAGCTCCTACAATGAGCAGTTCTTC.

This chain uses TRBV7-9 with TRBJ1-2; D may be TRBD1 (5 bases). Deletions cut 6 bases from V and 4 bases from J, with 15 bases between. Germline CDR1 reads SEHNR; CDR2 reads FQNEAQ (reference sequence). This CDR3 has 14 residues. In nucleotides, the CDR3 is TGTGCCAGCAGAGTGGGCGGGGGTTCCTATGGCTACACCTTC. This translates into CASRVGGGSYGYTF.

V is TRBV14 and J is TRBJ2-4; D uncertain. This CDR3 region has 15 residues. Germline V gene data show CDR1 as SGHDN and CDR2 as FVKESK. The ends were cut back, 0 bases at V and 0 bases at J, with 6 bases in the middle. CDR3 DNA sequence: TGTGCCAGCAGCCAAGACGAAGCAGCCAAAAACATTCAGTACTTC. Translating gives CASSQDEAAKNIQYF.

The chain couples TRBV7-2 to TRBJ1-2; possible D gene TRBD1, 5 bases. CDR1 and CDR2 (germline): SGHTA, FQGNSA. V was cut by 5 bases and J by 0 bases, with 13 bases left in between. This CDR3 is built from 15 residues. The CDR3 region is CASSPGGTSNYGYTF. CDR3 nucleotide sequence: TGTGCCAGCAGCCCGGGGGGTACTTCTAACTATGGCTACACCTTC.

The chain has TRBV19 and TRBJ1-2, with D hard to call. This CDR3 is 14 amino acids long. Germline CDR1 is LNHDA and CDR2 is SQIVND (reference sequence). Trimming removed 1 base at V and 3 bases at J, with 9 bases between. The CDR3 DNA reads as TGTGCCAGTAGTATAGTGAGACGGGACTATGGCTACACCTTC. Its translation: CASSIVRRDYGYTF.